The 9 T cell receptor beta chains below were found in one sample sequenced in a study of cytomegalovirus exposure and HLA in healthy donors listed by TCRdb under 2017. Libraries were made using the immunoSEQ multiplex PCR assay. A mixture of 60 forward primers for TCR Vbeta segments and 13 reverse primers for TCR Jbeta segments was used in the multiplex PCR. In TCRdb, the immuneACCESS table is reduced to in-frame sequences with V and J assigned. These tables do not hold every clone; where another copy was compared, an unresolved V gene accounts for under half, and the others remain unexplained. Across this sample there are just over 200,000 clones, with around 70% seen only once. The ten largest account for about 3% of the sample. Sequencing was done on a sample of PBMCs. The receptors were sampled from a man in his forties in good health and CMV-seropositive.

Comment on this clone: Distinct nucleotide sequences in the sample also encode this CDR3. J is TRBJ2-3 and V is TRBV11-1; TRBD2 agrees at 13 bases. Germline V gene lookup returns CDR1 SGHAT and CDR2 FQDESV (reference sequence). The junction had 5 bases not matched to a gene; V was cut back by 5 bases and J by 3 bases. This CDR3 has 16 amino acids. The chain's CDR3 is CASSLLTSGGTDTQYF. The CDR3 nucleotides are TGTGCCAGCAGCCTCCTGACTAGCGGGGGGACAGATACGCAGTATTTT.

A single count supports this clone. The V call is TRBV5-1, the J call TRBJ1-6, with 10 bases aligning to TRBD1. The CDR3 loop spans 18 amino acids. The junction had 14 bases not matched to a gene; V was cut back by 4 bases and J by 7 bases. The V gene's germline CDR1 is SGHRS and CDR2 YFSETQ. For the CDR3, the DNA is TGCGCCAGCAGCCTGAGACAGGGACAGGGGTATGGAAATTCACCCCTCCACTTT. It specifies CASSLRQGQGYGNSPLHF. The variable domain in full, completed from reference TRBV5-1 and TRBJ1-6, reads KAGVTQTPRYLIKTRGQQVTLSCSPISGHRSVSWYQQTPGQGLQFLFEYFSETQRNKGNFPGRFSGRQFSNSRSEMNVSTLELGDSALYLCASSLRQGQGYGNSPLHFGNGTRLTVT.

Points on this clone: The sample carries other DNA sequences with the same CDR3. The chain has TRBV6-1 and TRBJ1-6; TRBD1 agrees at 7 bases. Germline V gene lookup returns CDR1 MNHNS and CDR2 SASEGT. The trim removed 6 bases at V and 7 bases at J, leaving 6 bases unmatched. The CDR3 length is 14 residues. The CDR3 sequence is CASRPGQLNSPLHF. The DNA for the CDR3 is TGTGCCAGCAGGCCGGGACAGTTAAATTCACCCCTCCACTTT.

V and J are TRBV6-1 and TRBJ1-2; no firm D call. Germline lookup yields CDR1 MNHNS and CDR2 SASEGT. The ends were cut back, 1 base at V and 8 bases at J, with 11 bases in the middle. The CDR3 consists of 13 residues. CDR3 sequence reads: CASSEVEGQGYTF. The CDR3, as DNA: TGTGCCAGCAGTGAAGTAGAGGGTCAAGGCTACACCTTC.

The genes are TRBV2 and TRBJ2-3, with 9 bases fitting TRBD2. CDR1 SNHLY and CDR2 FYNNEI come from the germline V gene. With 4 bases clipped from V and 0 bases from J, the junction kept 8 bases outside the gene matches. The CDR3 is made up of 17 amino acids. CDR3 sequence: CASSVSGSGGSTDTQYF. In DNA form, the CDR3 reads TGTGCCAGCAGTGTAAGCGGCAGCGGGGGGAGCACAGATACGCAGTATTTT.

The J gene is TRBJ2-7, the V gene TRBV28; the D is unclear. This CDR3 spans 16 amino acids. CDR1 and CDR2 from the germline V gene are MDHEN and SYDVKM. Deletions cut 4 bases from V and 1 base from J, with 17 bases between. The CDR3: CASSSRHSKNSYEQYF. The CDR3 coding sequence is TGTGCCAGCAGTTCAAGACACTCCAAAAATTCCTACGAGCAGTACTTC.

V gene TRBV7-8 combines with J gene TRBJ1-2, with 8 bases aligning to TRBD1. The germline V gene has CDR1 SGHVS and CDR2 FQNEAQ. The CDR3 is 17 amino acids. V lost 2 bases to trimming and J lost 6 bases; unmatched junction nucleotides: 14. The CDR3 protein is CASSLRPHGQGSHGYTF. CDR3 in DNA: TGTGCCAGCAGCTTACGGCCCCACGGACAGGGCAGCCATGGCTACACCTTC. The full variable domain, in which reference TRBV7-8 and TRBJ1-2 provide the parts outside the CDR3, is GAGVSQSPRYKVAKRGQDVALRCDPISGHVSLFWYQQALGQGPEFLTYFQNEAQLDKSGLPSDRFFAERPEGSVSTLKIQRTQQEDSAVYLCASSLRPHGQGSHGYTFGSGTRLTVV.

The chain combines TRBV10-3 with TRBJ2-7; 10 bases are shared with TRBD1. Germline V lookup: CDR1 ENHRY, CDR2 SYGVKD. The CDR3 extends over 14 amino acids. With 6 bases clipped from V and 3 bases from J, the junction kept 5 bases outside the gene matches. CDR3 loop: CAIRTGTGDYEQYF. CDR3 nucleotides: TGTGCCATCAGGACCGGGACAGGGGACTACGAGCAGTACTTC.

The rearrangement links TRBV6-5 to TRBJ1-5; tentative D call: TRBD1 (5 bases). This CDR3 contains 14 residues. Trimming removed 6 bases at V and 4 bases at J, with 13 bases between. Germline V CDR1 and CDR2: MNHEY, SVGAGI. Written as DNA, the CDR3 is TGTGCCAGCAGCCCGGGGGTGTGGAATCAGCCCCAGCATTTT. Its protein is CASSPGVWNQPQHF.